This TCR beta chain emerged from a study of T cell responses to AZD1222 COVID-19 vaccine. The study's findings and limits: Among vaccine-associated CD4 TCRs, coverage spanned spike, with dominance at 160-218 and 743-854. A rise in Spike-specific TCR breadth and depth followed two AZD1222 doses. Donors were chiefly white British, with a greater number of females, and clonal diversity was perhaps underestimated. Among spike-specific TCRs, nearly half reportedly target unmutated variant regions.

Some clones are missing from TCRdb's copy, which holds only in-frame ones; the method was immunoSEQ multiplex PCR. The sample consists of 85,000 to 100,000 clones, just over 90% of them appearing once. As for this clone: As yet, its antigen is unknown.

The sequence was obtained from an adult who received the AZD1222 COVID-19 vaccine. The input for sequencing was peripheral blood, taken 28 days after the second AZD1222 dose.

For the CDR3, the DNA is TGTGCCAGCAGAAACGTCAGGGGGGCTGAAGCTTTCTTT. This codes for CASRNVRGAEAFF. The V and J genes are TRBV6-5 and TRBJ1-1; 7 nucleotides match TRBD1. The CDR3 is made up of 13 amino acids. Unmatched junction bases numbered 7, after V lost 6 bases and J lost 6 bases. Germline values: CDR1 MNHEY, CDR2 SVGAGI.